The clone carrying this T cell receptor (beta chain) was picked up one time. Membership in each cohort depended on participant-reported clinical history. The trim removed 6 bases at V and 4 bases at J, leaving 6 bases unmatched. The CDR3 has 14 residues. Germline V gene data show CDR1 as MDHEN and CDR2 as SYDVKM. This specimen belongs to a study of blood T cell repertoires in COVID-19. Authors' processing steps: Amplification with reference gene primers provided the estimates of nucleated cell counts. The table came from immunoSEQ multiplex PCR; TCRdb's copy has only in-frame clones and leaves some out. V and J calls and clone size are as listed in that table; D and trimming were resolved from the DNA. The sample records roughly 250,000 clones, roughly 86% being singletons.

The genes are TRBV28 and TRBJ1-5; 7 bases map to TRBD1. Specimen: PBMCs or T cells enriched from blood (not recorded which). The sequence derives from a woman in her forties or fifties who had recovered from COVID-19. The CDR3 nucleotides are TGTGCCAGCAGCCTAACAGGGGATAATCAGCCCCAGCATTTT. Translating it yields CASSLTGDNQPQHF.